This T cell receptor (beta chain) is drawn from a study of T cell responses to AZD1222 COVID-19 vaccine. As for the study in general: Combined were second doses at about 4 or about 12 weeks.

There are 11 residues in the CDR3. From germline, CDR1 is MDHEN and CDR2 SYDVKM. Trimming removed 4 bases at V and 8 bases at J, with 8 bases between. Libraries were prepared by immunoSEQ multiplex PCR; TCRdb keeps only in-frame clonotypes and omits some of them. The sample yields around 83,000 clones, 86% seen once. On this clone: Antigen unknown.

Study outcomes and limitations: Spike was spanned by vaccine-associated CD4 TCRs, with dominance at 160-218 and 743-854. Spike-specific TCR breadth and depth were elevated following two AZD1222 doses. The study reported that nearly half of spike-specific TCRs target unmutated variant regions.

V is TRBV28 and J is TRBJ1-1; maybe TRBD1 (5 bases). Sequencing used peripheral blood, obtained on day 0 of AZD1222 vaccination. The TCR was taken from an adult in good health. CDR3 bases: TGTGCCAGCAGTTCGAACAGGGAAGCTTTCTTT. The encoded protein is CASSSNREAFF.